These T cell receptor beta chains were read from a single sample in a study of cytomegalovirus exposure and HLA in healthy donors. Sequencing was performed with immunoSEQ multiplex PCR; in TCRdb, only in-frame clones are kept and a portion is missing. The sample has approximately 150,000 clones, more than 80% seen once. The source material was PBMCs. The source is a man aged 18 to 29 in good health and CMV-seronegative. CDR3s include the opening cysteine and the closing phenylalanine or tryptophan. A D gene is named only where the DNA matches it firmly. Some rows mark clone size as missing; the rest say once, few, many or name a class of expanded clone.

>-|15|TRBJ2-1|-|TRBV28
TGTGCCAGCAGTTTGGCGACTACTATATTCAATGAGCAGTTCTTC
CASSLATTIFNEQFF
>-|15|TRBJ2-3|TRBD1|TRBV5-1
TGCGCCAGCAGCGAAGGGACAGCTAGCACAGATACGCAGTATTTT
CASSEGTASTDTQYF
>-|19|TRBJ2-7|TRBD2|TRBV15
TGTGCCACCAGCAGAGATCCTTCATGGTCGGCGGGAGGAACCTACGAGCAGTACTTC
CATSRDPSWSAGGTYEQYF
>-|17|TRBJ2-1|TRBD1|TRBV7-7
TGTGCTAGCAGCTCAATCGGGACAGGGGGGTTGGTGAATGAGCAGTTCTTC
CASSSIGTGGLVNEQFF
>-|13|TRBJ1-1|-|TRBV2
TGTGCCAGCAGTGGGACAGCGAACACTGAAGCTTTCTTT
CASSGTANTEAFF
>-|14|TRBJ2-3|-|TRBV4-2
TGTGCCAGCAGCCTTAACACCGCGGGAGATACGCAGTATTTT
CASSLNTAGDTQYF
>-|17|TRBJ1-6|-|TRBV5-4
TGTGCCAGCAGTCAGTACCCCCGTCCTAACGGGAATTCACCCCTCCACTTT
CASSQYPRPNGNSPLHF
>-|14|TRBJ2-1|TRBD1|TRBV28
TGTGCCAGCAGTACCCCCGACAGGGCGAATGAGCAGTTCTTC
CASSTPDRANEQFF
>-|12|TRBJ2-7|-|TRBV2
TGTGCCAGCATTCTAGGGGGATACGAGCAGTACTTC
CASILGGYEQYF
>-|13|TRBJ1-4|TRBD1|TRBV15
TGTGCCACCAGCAGAGATCAGGGGACAGCCATATTTTTT
CATSRDQGTAIFF
>once|15|TRBJ1-1|-|TRBV7-9
TGTGCCAGCAAAACGGACACGGGGGGGGACACTGAAGCTTTCTTT
CASKTDTGGDTEAFF
>-|15|TRBJ2-7|-|TRBV2
TGTGCCAGCAGGGAATCTACCGCGTTAACCTACGAGCAGTACTTC
CASRESTALTYEQYF
>-|15|TRBJ1-4|TRBD1|TRBV5-8
TGTGCCAGCAGCGCAGGGGAAGGGGGCAATGAAAAACTGTTTTTT
CASSAGEGGNEKLFF
>few|13|TRBJ1-3|TRBD1|TRBV19
TGTGCCAGTAGTATTGACAGGGAAAACACCATATATTTT
CASSIDRENTIYF
>-|18|TRBJ2-1|TRBD2|TRBV7-3
TGTGCCAGCAGCTTAATTGGGGTCGGGGCGGGAGCTGGAAATGAGCAGTTCTTC
CASSLIGVGAGAGNEQFF
>-|16|TRBJ2-1|TRBD2|TRBV5-1
TGCGCCAGCAGCTTGAGACTCCTAGCGGGGGGCGGGGAGCAGTTCTTC
CASSLRLLAGGGEQFF
>-|15|TRBJ2-5|TRBD2|TRBV5-1
TGCGCCAGCAGCGCACTAGCGGGGCTACAAGAGACCCAGTACTTC
CASSALAGLQETQYF
>-|11|TRBJ1-2|-|TRBV6-1
TGTGCCAGCAGCCCAGGCTTTGGCTACACCTTC
CASSPGFGYTF
>few|14|TRBJ2-3|TRBD2|TRBV11-3
TGTGCCAGCAGCTTCAGCGGGGAAGCTGATACGCAGTATTTT
CASSFSGEADTQYF
>-|14|TRBJ2-7|TRBD1|TRBV5-8
TGTGCCAGCAGCCCCCGGACAGGGAGCTACGAGCAGTACTTC
CASSPRTGSYEQYF
>-|19|TRBJ2-3|TRBD2|TRBV7-9
TGTGCCAGCAGCTCCTTAAGGAAAAGACTAGCCAGGGGCACAGATACGCAGTATTTT
CASSSLRKRLARGTDTQYF
>-|14|TRBJ1-3|TRBD1|TRBV7-9
TGTGCCAGCAGATCGAGACAGGGAGATAACACCATATATTTT
CASRSRQGDNTIYF
>-|18|TRBJ2-5|TRBD2|TRBV4-3
TGCGCCAGCAGTCCCTCACGACTAGCGGGAGGGCATGGAGAGACCCAGTACTTC
CASSPSRLAGGHGETQYF
>-|13|TRBJ1-1|TRBD1|TRBV13
TGTGCCAGCTTGGGACAGGGGACCACTGAAGCTTTCTTT
CASLGQGTTEAFF
>-|14|TRBJ1-1|-|TRBV28
TGTGCCAGCAGCCCGCCAGTGCTTAACACTGAAGCTTTCTTT
CASSPPVLNTEAFF
>few|13|TRBJ2-2|-|TRBV6-6
TGTGCCAGCAGTTTAACAGGGACCGGGGAGCTGTTTTTT
CASSLTGTGELFF
>once|11|TRBJ1-2|-|TRBV30
TGTGCCTGGTCAACGGGCTATGGCTACACCTTC
CAWSTGYGYTF